This T cell receptor (beta chain) stems from a study of T cells in Graves' hyperthyroidism and ophthalmopathy. Points from the study as a whole: Separation of ophthalmopathy from stable hyperthyroidism was achieved by a 13 V-J model. Blood also carried most thyroid clonotypes expanded above 0.001. Ophthalmopathy, which appeared later, was predicted by the model a median 6.5 months before onset.

The CDR3 totals 23 residues, both ends included. Germline CDR1 is KGHDR and CDR2 is SFDVKD. Concerning this clonotype itself: Its antigen is undetermined. No DNA is shown, since the ends of the CDR3 on it are uncertain; the CDR3 is the one TCRdb lists.

The study based diagnoses on clinical symptoms, serum thyroxine and TRAb, thyroid ultrasound and orbital computed tomography. The source material, RNA transcripts, was used to amplify TCR beta CDR3 regions. RT-PCR in the first round (using the HTBI primer set) targeted the TCR CDR3. Each CDR3 protein gets one entry after TCRdb re-called the multiplex PCR reads with MiXCR. The sample has approximately 95,000 distinct CDR3 sequences, roughly 37% seen once; the top ten hold roughly a tenth. This clonotype was sampled from a woman in her twenties or thirties with Graves' hyperthyroidism. Input material: peripheral blood or thyroid tissue (not recorded which). V and J are TRBV24-1 and TRBJ1-2; no DNA check was done on the table's D call, TRBD1. CDR3 region: CATSDSGFYLCAWSGTVNYGYTF.